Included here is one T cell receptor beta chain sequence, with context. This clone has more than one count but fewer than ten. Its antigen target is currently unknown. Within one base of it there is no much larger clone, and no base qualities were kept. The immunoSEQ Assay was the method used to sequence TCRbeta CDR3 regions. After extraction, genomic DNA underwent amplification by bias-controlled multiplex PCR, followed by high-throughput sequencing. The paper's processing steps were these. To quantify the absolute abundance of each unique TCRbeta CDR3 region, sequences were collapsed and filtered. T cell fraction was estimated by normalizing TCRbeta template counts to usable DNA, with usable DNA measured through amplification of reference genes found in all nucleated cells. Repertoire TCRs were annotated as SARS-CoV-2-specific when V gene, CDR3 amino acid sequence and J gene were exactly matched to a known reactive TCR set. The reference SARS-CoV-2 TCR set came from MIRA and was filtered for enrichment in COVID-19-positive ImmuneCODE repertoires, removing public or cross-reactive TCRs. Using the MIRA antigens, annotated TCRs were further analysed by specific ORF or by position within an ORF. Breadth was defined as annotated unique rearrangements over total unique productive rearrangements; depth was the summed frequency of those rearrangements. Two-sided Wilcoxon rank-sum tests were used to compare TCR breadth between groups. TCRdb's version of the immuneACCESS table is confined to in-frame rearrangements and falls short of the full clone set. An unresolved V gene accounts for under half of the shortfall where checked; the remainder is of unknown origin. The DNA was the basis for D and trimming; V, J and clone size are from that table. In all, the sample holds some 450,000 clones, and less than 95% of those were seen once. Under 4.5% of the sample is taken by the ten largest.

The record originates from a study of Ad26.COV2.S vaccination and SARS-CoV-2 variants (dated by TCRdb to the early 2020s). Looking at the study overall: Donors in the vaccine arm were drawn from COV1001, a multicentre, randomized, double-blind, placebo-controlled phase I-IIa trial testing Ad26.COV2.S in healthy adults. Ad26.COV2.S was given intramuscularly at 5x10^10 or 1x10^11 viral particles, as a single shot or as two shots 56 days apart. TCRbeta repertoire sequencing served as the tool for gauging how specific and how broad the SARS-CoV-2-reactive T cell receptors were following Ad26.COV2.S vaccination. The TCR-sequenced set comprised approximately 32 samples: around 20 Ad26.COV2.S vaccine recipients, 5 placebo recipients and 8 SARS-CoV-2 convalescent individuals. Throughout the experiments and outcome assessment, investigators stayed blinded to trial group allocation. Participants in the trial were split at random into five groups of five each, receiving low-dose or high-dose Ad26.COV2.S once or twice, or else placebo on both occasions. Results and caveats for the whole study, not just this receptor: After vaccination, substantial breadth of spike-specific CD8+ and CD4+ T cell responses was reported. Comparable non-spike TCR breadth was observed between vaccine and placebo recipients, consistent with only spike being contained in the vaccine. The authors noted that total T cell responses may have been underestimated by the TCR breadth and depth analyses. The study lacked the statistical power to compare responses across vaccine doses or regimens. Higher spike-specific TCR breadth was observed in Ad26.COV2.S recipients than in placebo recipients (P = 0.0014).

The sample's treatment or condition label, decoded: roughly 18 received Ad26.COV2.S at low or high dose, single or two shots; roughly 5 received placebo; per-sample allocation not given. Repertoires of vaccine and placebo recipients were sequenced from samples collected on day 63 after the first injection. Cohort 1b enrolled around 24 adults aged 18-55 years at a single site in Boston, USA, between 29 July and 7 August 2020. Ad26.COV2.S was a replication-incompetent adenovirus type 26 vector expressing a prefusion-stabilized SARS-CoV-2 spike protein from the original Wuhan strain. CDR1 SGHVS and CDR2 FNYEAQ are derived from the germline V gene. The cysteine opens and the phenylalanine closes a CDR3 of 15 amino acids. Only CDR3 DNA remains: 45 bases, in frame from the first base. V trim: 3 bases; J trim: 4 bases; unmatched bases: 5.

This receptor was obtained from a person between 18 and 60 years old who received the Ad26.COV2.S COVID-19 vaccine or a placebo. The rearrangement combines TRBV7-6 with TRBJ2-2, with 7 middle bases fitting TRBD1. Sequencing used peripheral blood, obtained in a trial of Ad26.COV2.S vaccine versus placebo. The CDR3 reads CASSFRQGGTGELFF. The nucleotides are TGTGCCAGCAGCTTCCGACAGGGCGGCACCGGGGAGCTGTTTTTT.